A single sample is the source of the 15 T cell receptor beta chains below, sequenced in a study of T cell responses to AZD1222 COVID-19 vaccine. TCRdb's copy holds only in-frame clones and misses some; the assay was immunoSEQ multiplex PCR. The repertoire consists of about 100,000 clones, with approximately 89% occurring once and the leading ten covering about 20%. The sequencing here drew on peripheral blood, taken on day 0 of AZD1222 vaccination. The source of these receptors is an adult in good health.

This clone was found once. The chain is built from TRBV1 and TRBJ2-3; the table assigns TRBD2, which was not confirmed against the DNA. TRBV1 is marked as a pseudogene. CDR3 length: 18 amino acids. The chain's CDR3 is CTSSYTVVRLASTDTQYF. CDR3 nucleotides: TGCACCAGCAGCTACACCGTCGTCCGACTGGCTAGCACAGATACGCAGTATTTT.

The V gene is TRBV3-1 (or the pseudogene TRBV3-2), the J gene TRBJ2-7, with D perhaps matching TRBD2 (5 bases). Germline V gene sequence: CDR1 LGHDT, CDR2 YNNKEL (reference sequence). Trimming took 3 bases from V and 2 from J, leaving 11 bases between them. The CDR3 length is 14 residues. The DNA of the CDR3 is TGTGCCAGCAGCCAGGTTTCGGAGGCCTACGAGCAGTACTTC. It is translated as CASSQVSEAYEQYF.

J is TRBJ1-6 and V is TRBV4-3, with D hard to call. The V and J ends lost 0 bases and 7 bases respectively, with 10 bases between them. Per the germline V gene, CDR1 is LGHNA and CDR2 is YSLEER. The CDR3 covers 15 residues. The CDR3 sequence is CASSQETASNSPLHF. The CDR3 bases are TGCGCCAGCAGCCAAGAAACAGCGTCAAATTCACCCCTCCACTTT.

The J gene is TRBJ2-2, the V gene TRBV6-2 or TRBV6-3, with unresolved D. The CDR3 has 15 residues. The germline CDR1 and CDR2 sequences are MNHEY and SVGEGT. Trimming took off 3 bases at V and 4 bases at J, with 12 bases between the two ends. The CDR3 nucleotides are TGTGCCAGCAGTTATATGGGGTTTGTCACCGGGGAGCTGTTTTTT. The encoded protein is CASSYMGFVTGELFF.

The J gene is TRBJ2-3, the V gene TRBV18; D possibly corresponds to TRBD1 (6 bases). V was pared by 5 bases and J by 5 bases, with 14 bases between. The CDR3 is 14 residues long. Germline CDR1 is KGHSH and CDR2 is LQKENI. In nucleotides, the CDR3 is TGTGCCAGCTCAGAGTTCCGGGACAAAGATACGCAGTATTTT. Translation gives CASSEFRDKDTQYF.

The J gene is TRBJ2-7, the V gene TRBV4-1, with D tentatively TRBD1 or TRBD2 (5 bases each). CDR3 length: 12 amino acids. Looked up from germline, CDR1 is MGHRA and CDR2 is YSYEKL. The V gene lost 8 bases and the J gene lost 7 bases, with 15 bases spanning the gap. This CDR3 reads CASRGRLLEQYF. The CDR3 nucleotides read TGCGCCAGCCGGGGACGACTCCTGGAGCAGTACTTC.

The rearrangement links TRBV7-9 to TRBJ2-7, with D hard to call. The CDR3 consists of 13 residues. CDR1 and CDR2 from the germline V gene are SEHNR and FQNEAQ (reference sequence). Deletions cut 2 bases from V and 4 bases from J, with 9 bases between. Here the CDR3 reads CASSLSNGYEQYF. CDR3 sequence (DNA): TGTGCCAGCAGCTTATCTAACGGATACGAGCAGTACTTC. Using reference TRBV7-9 and TRBJ2-7 for the parts outside the CDR3, the full variable domain is DTGVSQNPRHKITKRGQNVTFRCDPISEHNRLYWYRQTLGQGPEFLTYFQNEAQLEKSRLLSDRFSAERPKGSFSTLEIQRTEQGDSAMYLCASSLSNGYEQYFGPGTRLTVT.

The CDR3 reads CASSLRESRGSPLHF. The CDR3 coding sequence is TGTGCCAGCAGTTTACGGGAGTCCAGAGGCTCACCCCTCCACTTT. The chain joins TRBV7-8 to TRBJ1-6; no reliable D call. Germline V gene lookup returns CDR1 SGHVS and CDR2 FQNEAQ. Trimming shortened V by 6 bases and J by 10 bases, and 19 bases separated the two germline ends. The CDR3 length is 15 residues.

The genes are TRBV5-6 and TRBJ1-4; no clear D gene. Germline lookup yields CDR1 SGHDT and CDR2 YYEEEE. The CDR3 contains 17 residues. V was cut by 2 bases and J by 4 bases, with 18 bases left in between. CDR3: CASSFRSSGLSNEKLFF. The CDR3, as DNA: TGTGCCAGCAGCTTTAGGTCGTCGGGCCTCAGTAATGAAAAACTGTTTTTT.

The chain has TRBV7-2 and TRBJ2-1; weak D call: TRBD2 (6 bases). Germline loops: CDR1 SGHTA, CDR2 FQGNSA. V shed 4 bases and J shed 1 base, with 11 bases lying between them. The CDR3 spans 15 residues. The CDR3 nucleotides read TGTGCCAGCAGCTCCGGGGGAGCTTCCTACAATGAGCAGTTCTTC. It specifies CASSSGGASYNEQFF.

This clone has only one observation. The chain is built from TRBV7-8 and TRBJ2-3; TRBD2 matches at 7 bases. V was clipped by 5 bases and J by 0 bases; unmatched bases: 2. The CDR3 is made up of 14 amino acids. Germline values: CDR1 SGHVS, CDR2 FQNEAQ. In DNA, the CDR3 is TGTGCCAGCAGCCGAGCGGGGAGCACAGATACGCAGTATTTT. This codes for CASSRAGSTDTQYF.

The chain carries TRBV27 and TRBJ2-7, with no clear D. The germline V and J ends were trimmed by 3 bases and 3 bases, with 9 bases remaining between them. CDR3 length equals 13 residues. CDR1 is MNHEY and CDR2 is SMNVEV in the germline V gene (reference sequence). CDR3 sequence (DNA): TGTGCCAGCAGTTTTGGAAAATTCTACGAGCAGTACTTC. It specifies CASSFGKFYEQYF.

The chain is built from TRBV9 and TRBJ1-3; weak D call: TRBD1 (5 bases). V was cut by 0 bases and J by 2 bases, with 9 bases left in between. This CDR3 region has 15 residues. CDR1 is SGDLS and CDR2 is YYNGEE in the germline V gene. Here the CDR3 DNA reads TGTGCCAGCAGCGTAGATGGGGGGGCTGGAAACACCATATATTTT. This codes for CASSVDGGAGNTIYF.

Only one count was recorded for this clone. J is TRBJ2-7 and V is TRBV20-1; 7 bases are a match to TRBD1. CDR1 is DFQATT, CDR2 SNEGSKA, per germline (reference sequence). The V gene end was trimmed by 3 bases and the J gene end by 3 bases; junction bases not matched to a gene: 8. The CDR3 is 14 residues long. The DNA for the CDR3 is TGCAGTGCTAGTAAGGGACAGCCTCTCTACGAGCAGTACTTC. Protein sequence: CSASKGQPLYEQYF.

This chain links TRBV4-3 with TRBJ2-3; perhaps TRBD2 as D (7 bases). This CDR3 is built from 16 residues. In germline, CDR1 is LGHNA, CDR2 YSLEER. V was trimmed by 0 bases and J by 4 bases, leaving 14 bases between them. The CDR3 DNA reads as TGCGCCAGCAGCCAAGATAACGCGGGGGCGGCAGATACGCAGTATTTT. This sequence encodes CASSQDNAGAADTQYF.